This T cell receptor beta chain was captured in a study of CD8+ T cells in alopecia areata. Findings of the study overall: Lesional scalp displayed greater clonality than normal scalp, most notably in alopecia totalis/universalis. Unlike in mice, where it was clearer, TCR sharing across patients was less clear, possibly HLA-related.

It was from PBMCs that CD4+ and CD8+ T cells were sorted. As to this clone: Antigen unknown.

Sequencing used cDNA as its template, made by extracting RNA and reverse transcribing it. The method was immunoSEQ multiplex PCR; TCRdb's version includes in-frame clones alone and lacks a portion of them. The sample holds 95,000 to 120,000 clones, under 65% seen once. V dropped 4 bases and J dropped 7 bases, with 8 bases sitting between them. The CDR3 has 12 amino acids. Germline V gene lookup returns CDR1 MDHEN and CDR2 SYDVKM. The chain couples TRBV28 to TRBJ2-1; no firm D call. The material sequenced was NKG2D-low CD8+ T cells sorted from blood. The TCR was taken from a human donor with alopecia areata. CDR3: CASSWGTNEQFF. CDR3 DNA sequence: TGTGCCAGCAGTTGGGGAACGAATGAGCAGTTCTTC.